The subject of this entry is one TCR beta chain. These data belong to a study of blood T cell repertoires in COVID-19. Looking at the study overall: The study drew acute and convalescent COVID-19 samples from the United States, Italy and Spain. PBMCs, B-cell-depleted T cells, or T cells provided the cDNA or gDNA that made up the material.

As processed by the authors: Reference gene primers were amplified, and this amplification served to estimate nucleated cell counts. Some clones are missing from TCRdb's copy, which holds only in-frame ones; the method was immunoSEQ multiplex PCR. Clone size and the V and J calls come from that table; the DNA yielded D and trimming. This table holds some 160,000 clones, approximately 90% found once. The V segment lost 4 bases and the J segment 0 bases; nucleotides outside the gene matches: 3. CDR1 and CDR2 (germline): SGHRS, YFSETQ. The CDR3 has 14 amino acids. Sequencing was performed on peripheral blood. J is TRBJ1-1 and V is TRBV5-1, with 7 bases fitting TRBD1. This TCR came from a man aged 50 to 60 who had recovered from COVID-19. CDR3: CASSPGQMNTEAFF. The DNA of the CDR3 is TGCGCCAGCAGCCCGGGACAGATGAACACTGAAGCTTTCTTT.